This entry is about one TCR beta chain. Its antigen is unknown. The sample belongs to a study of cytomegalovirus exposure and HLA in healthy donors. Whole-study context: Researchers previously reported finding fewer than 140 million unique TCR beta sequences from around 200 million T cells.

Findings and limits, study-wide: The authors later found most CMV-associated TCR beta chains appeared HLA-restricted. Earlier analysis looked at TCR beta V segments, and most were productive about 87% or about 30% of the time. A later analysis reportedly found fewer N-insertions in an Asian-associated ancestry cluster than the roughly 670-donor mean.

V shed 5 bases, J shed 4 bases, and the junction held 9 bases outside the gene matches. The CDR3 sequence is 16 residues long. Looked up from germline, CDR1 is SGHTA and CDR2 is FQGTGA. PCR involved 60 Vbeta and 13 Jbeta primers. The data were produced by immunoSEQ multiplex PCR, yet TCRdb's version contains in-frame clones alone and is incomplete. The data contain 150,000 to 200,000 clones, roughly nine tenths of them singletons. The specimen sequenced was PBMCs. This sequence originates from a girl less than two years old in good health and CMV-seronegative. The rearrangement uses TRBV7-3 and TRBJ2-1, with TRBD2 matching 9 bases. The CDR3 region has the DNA TGTGCCAGCAGCCCTTCCGGGACTAGCCGATACAATGAGCAGTTCTTC. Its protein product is CASSPSGTSRYNEQFF.